The source of this TCR beta chain is a study of T cells after yellow fever vaccination. This clonotype occurred many times. Its antigen is not identified. Study-wide results and caveats: On re-exposure, the response was weaker but peaked faster, at day 5 versus 15. Most clones from primary vaccination resurfaced after the booster (around 97% CD4, 88% CD8).

Synthesis of TCR cDNA relied on 5'RACE template switching, which attached a universal primer site and UMIs. One entry per CDR3 protein results from TCRdb running MiXCR on the 5' RACE reads. The table has 600,000 to 750,000 distinct CDR3 sequences, 9% to 15% seen once; the top ten hold more than 12%. Germline lookup yields CDR1 KGHSH and CDR2 LQKENI. CDR3 size: 15 residues. V was pared by 5 bases and J by 1 base, with 15 bases between. The V gene is TRBV18, the J gene TRBJ2-7; possible D gene TRBD1, 5 bases. This TCR came from a man younger than 40 who received the YFV17D yellow fever vaccine. Sequencing was performed on PBMCs, taken on the day of the yellow fever booster vaccination. This CDR3 reads CASSVSGQGSYEQYF. For the CDR3, the DNA is TGTGCCAGCTCAGTATCCGGGCAGGGTTCCTACGAGCAGTACTTC.